Below are 8 T cell receptor beta chains sequenced from a single sample in a study of T cell responses to AZD1222 COVID-19 vaccine. The assay was immunoSEQ multiplex PCR, and TCRdb's table has in-frame clones only and misses some. This sample has about 140,000 clones, with 90% to 95% found just once. The specimen was peripheral blood, collected on day 0 of MenACWY control vaccination. These TCRs come from an adult in good health.

CDR3 DNA: TGCGCCAGCAGTGAGCGACATGGGCATGGAAACACCATATATTTT. This gives the protein CASSERHGHGNTIYF. V usage is TRBV10-1 and J usage is TRBJ1-3; D call uncertain. The CDR3 is 15 residues long. With 2 bases removed from V and 3 bases from J, the gap between germline ends came to 11 bases. Germline CDR1 is WNHNN and CDR2 is SYGVQD (reference sequence).

The chain combines TRBV2 with TRBJ1-1; D gene unclear. V dropped 1 base and J dropped 1 base, with 16 bases sitting between them. From germline, CDR1 is SNHLY and CDR2 FYNNEI. The CDR3 is 17 residues long. CDR3 nucleotides: TGTGCCAGCAGTGAAGGTATTTGGGGTACACCGAACACTGAAGCTTTCTTT. Protein product: CASSEGIWGTPNTEAFF.

The CDR3 loop is CASRNKGGERTEAFF. The CDR3 nucleotides are TGTGCCAGCAGGAATAAGGGGGGCGAGAGAACTGAAGCTTTCTTT. The genes are TRBV7-9 and TRBJ1-1, with D perhaps matching TRBD1 (6 bases). V was shortened by 6 bases and J by 5 bases, with 19 bases between the two germline ends. Germline-derived CDR1 and CDR2 are SEHNR and FQNEAQ (reference sequence). This CDR3 has 15 amino acids. The full variable domain, with the rest looked up from reference TRBV7-9 and TRBJ1-1, is DTGVSQNPRHKITKRGQNVTFRCDPISEHNRLYWYRQTLGQGPEFLTYFQNEAQLEKSRLLSDRFSAERPKGSFSTLEIQRTEQGDSAMYLCASRNKGGERTEAFFGQGTRLTVV.

The chain joins TRBV2 to TRBJ1-1; D is uncertain. This CDR3 has 12 residues. V was trimmed by 5 bases and J by 2 bases, leaving 6 bases between them. The germline V gene encodes CDR1 SNHLY and CDR2 FYNNEI. For the CDR3, the DNA is TGTGCCAGCAGTAGGGATAACACTGAAGCTTTCTTT. Translating gives CASSRDNTEAFF. Full variable domain (missing parts from reference TRBV2 and TRBJ1-1): EPEVTQTPSHQVTQMGQEVILRCVPISNHLYFYWYRQILGQKVEFLVSFYNNEISEKSEIFDDQFSVERPDGSNFTLKIRSTKLEDSAMYFCASSRDNTEAFFGQGTRLTVV.

The chain recombines TRBV5-5 with TRBJ2-3, with D tentatively TRBD2 (6 bases). The germline V gene has CDR1 SGHKS and CDR2 YYEKEE (reference sequence). The CDR3 totals 15 residues. V was shortened by 4 bases and J by 5 bases, with 17 bases between the two germline ends. CDR3 bases: TGTGCCAGCAGCACCGGGGGAAACGCGGGAGATACGCAGTATTTT. This gives the protein CASSTGGNAGDTQYF. The full variable domain, rest sourced from reference TRBV5-5 and TRBJ2-3, is DAGVTQSPTHLIKTRGQQVTLRCSPISGHKSVSWYQQVLGQGPQFIFQYYEKEERGRGNFPDRFSARQFPNYSSELNVNALLLGDSALYLCASSTGGNAGDTQYFGPGTRLTVL.

The V call is TRBV5-1, the J call TRBJ2-1; 11 positions agree with TRBD2. Unmatched junction bases numbered 9, after V lost 0 bases and J lost 7 bases. The CDR3 extends over 17 amino acids. Germline CDR1 is SGHRS and CDR2 is YFSETQ. The CDR3 protein is CASSLGTSGPRANEQFF. The CDR3, as DNA: TGCGCCAGCAGCTTGGGGACTAGCGGGCCTCGGGCAAATGAGCAGTTCTTC.

The V and J genes are TRBV6-5 and TRBJ1-4, with no clear D. CDR1 is MNHEY, CDR2 SVGAGI, per germline. This CDR3 contains 15 residues. V lost 6 bases and J 2 bases, leaving 13 bases between the germline ends. The CDR3 region has the DNA TGTGCCAGCAGGCCCCAGACATCTACTAATGAAAAACTGTTTTTT. Protein: CASRPQTSTNEKLFF.

The V gene is TRBV5-4, the J gene TRBJ1-1; D perhaps matches TRBD1 (5 bases). Trimming left V 4 bases short and J 1 base short, with 11 bases between. The CDR3 runs to 14 residues. The V gene's germline CDR1 is SGHNT and CDR2 YYREEE (reference sequence). CDR3 DNA sequence: TGTGCCAGCAGCCTGCGACAGCCGAACACTGAAGCTTTCTTT. Protein product: CASSLRQPNTEAFF.